In this sample, the clone carrying this T cell receptor (beta chain) turned up a few times. This CDR3 is 13 amino acids long. Germline V lookup: CDR1 SGHTA, CDR2 FQGTGA. J gave up 3 bases and V 3 bases, and 1 base lay outside the gene matches. From the 5' RACE reads, TCRdb called clonotypes with MiXCR, one entry per CDR3 protein. The repertoire includes some 100,000 distinct CDR3 sequences, over 8.5% of them detected once, and around 39% sits in the top ten. The sample originates from a study of T-cell memory formation after mild COVID-19. At the level of the study: The TCR clusters were mostly specific to one donor.

The chain recombines TRBV7-3 with TRBJ2-7; 8 nucleotides agree with TRBD1. The receptor comes from a man younger than 35 who had mild COVID-19 (a few samples of this study predate the infection). Cell type and time point are not known. The specimen was PBMCs or a T cell subset sorted from them (not recorded which). CDR3 sequence reads: CASSLTGDYEQYF. For the CDR3, the DNA is TGTGCCAGCAGCTTGACAGGGGACTACGAGCAGTACTTC.